These 27 T cell receptor beta chains share one sample of origin, sequenced in a study of CD8 T cells in ankylosing spondylitis. General study findings and limits: There was a TCR beta motif, made of several highly homologous variants, that appeared characteristic of ankylosing spondylitis blood.

Their specific antigens are unknown. Using its own MiXCR run on the 5' RACE reads, TCRdb lists one record per CDR3 protein. The table has more than 300,000 distinct CDR3 sequences, roughly 8% seen once. Sequenced: blood, either unsorted or a sorted T cell fraction (not recorded which). The origin of the receptors is a male donor with ankylosing spondylitis.

The rearrangement joins TRBV6-2 or TRBV6-3 to TRBJ1-1, with a weak D call TRBD1 (6 bases). The germline CDR1 and CDR2 sequences are MNHEY and SVGEGT. The CDR3 runs 11 residues. Trimming stripped 8 bases from V and 5 bases from J, with 9 bases between. This CDR3 is CASLQGTEAFF. The CDR3 DNA reads as TGTGCCAGCCTACAGGGAACTGAAGCTTTCTTT.

This rearrangement joins TRBV28 to TRBJ2-7, with 10 bases aligning to TRBD2. V dropped 3 bases and J dropped 3; count of bases not matched to a gene: 8. This CDR3 region has 16 residues. Germline CDR1 reads MDHEN; CDR2 reads SYDVKM. The CDR3 here is CASSFFSGRAGYEQYF. CDR3 nucleotide sequence: TGTGCCAGCAGTTTTTTCAGCGGGAGGGCCGGCTACGAGCAGTACTTC.

This clonotype was picked up a small number of times. V and J are TRBV20-1 and TRBJ2-2; the match to TRBD2 covers 10 bases. CDR3 length: 15 amino acids. Germline loops: CDR1 DFQATT, CDR2 SNEGSKA (reference sequence). The V gene end was trimmed by 5 bases and the J gene end by 4 bases; junction bases not matched to a gene: 7. The CDR3 reads CSARPGTSATGELFF. The DNA of the CDR3 is TGCAGTGCTCGACCCGGGACTAGCGCCACCGGGGAGCTGTTTTTT.

This chain uses TRBV7-3 with TRBJ1-6, with D uncertain. Germline CDR1 is SGHTA and CDR2 is FQGTGA. This CDR3 is built from 13 residues. Trimming pared 5 bases from V and 10 bases from J, leaving 12 bases between. The CDR3 is CASSPSSASPLHF. In DNA form, the CDR3 reads TGTGCCAGCAGCCCGTCCTCGGCCTCACCCCTCCACTTT.

This clonotype was counted ten times or more. The chain combines TRBV7-2 with TRBJ2-7, with TRBD2 matching 8 bases. Trimming cost V 4 bases and J 2 bases; bases outside gene matches: 4. This CDR3 comprises 14 residues. From germline, CDR1 is SGHTA and CDR2 FQGNSA. DNA of the CDR3: TGTGCCAGCAGCTCGGGACTAGTTCCCTACGAGCAGTACTTC. Translated: CASSSGLVPYEQYF.

This clonotype was seen repeatedly, ten times or more. The chain employs TRBV5-1 and TRBJ2-1, with 9 nucleotides matching TRBD2. The length of the CDR3 is 18 residues. Germline V gene lookup returns CDR1 SGHRS and CDR2 YFSETQ. The V and J ends lost 2 bases and 6 bases, in that order; junction bases with no gene match: 15. The CDR3 bases are TGCGCCAGCAGCTTAGTCTTTTTCAAAACTAGCGGGTTCAATGAGCAGTTCTTC. It codes for CASSLVFFKTSGFNEQFF.

This clonotype was observed at least ten times. This sequence joins TRBV3-1 and TRBJ1-1; D is ambiguous. Germline V lookup: CDR1 LGHDT, CDR2 YNNKEL (reference sequence). The CDR3 has 16 residues. V was cut by 4 bases and J by 7 bases, with 22 bases left in between. The CDR3 region has the DNA TGTGCCAGCAGCCTCGAACCCACGCTCTCCGACGGTGAAGCTTTCTTT. Residues: CASSLEPTLSDGEAFF.

This clonotype was observed many times. The chain has TRBV12-3 or TRBV12-4 and TRBJ2-7, with TRBD1 matching over 8 bases. This CDR3 has 13 residues. J gave up 3 bases and V 5 bases, and 3 bases lay outside the gene matches. The CDR3 nucleotides are TGTGCCAGCAGTCCTGACAGGGGCTACGAGCAGTACTTC. Residues: CASSPDRGYEQYF.

This clonotype was recorded a few times. J is TRBJ2-1 and V is TRBV4-1, with TRBD2 as a possible D gene (6 bases). The CDR3 consists of 15 residues. V lost 1 base to trimming and J lost 12 bases, with 19 bases between them. Germline lookup yields CDR1 MGHRA and CDR2 YSYEKL. CDR3 bases: TGCGCCAGCAGCCAAGGACTACTAGCACCACATCGGCAGTTCTTC. This gives the protein CASSQGLLAPHRQFF.

This clonotype was recorded a few times. The chain combines TRBV27 with TRBJ2-1; the match to TRBD2 covers 10 bases. With V trimmed by 3 bases and J by 6 bases, 2 bases remained unmatched. The CDR3 loop spans 14 amino acids. Germline CDR1 and CDR2: MNHEY and SMNVEV (reference sequence). In nucleotides, the CDR3 is TGTGCCAGCAGTTTGGCTAGCGGGAGCAATGAGCAGTTCTTC. Protein: CASSLASGSNEQFF.

Ten or more counts support this clonotype. V and J are TRBV10-3 and TRBJ1-6; no clear D gene. V lost 10 bases, J lost 6 bases, and 16 bases lay in between. This CDR3 contains 14 residues. CDR1 ENHRY and CDR2 SYGVKD come from the germline V gene. The chain's CDR3 is CATKEANLNSPLHF. The CDR3 coding sequence is TGTGCCACCAAGGAAGCAAATCTTAATTCACCCCTCCACTTT.

The V gene is TRBV28, the J gene TRBJ1-1; 7 nucleotides match TRBD1. This CDR3 region has 15 residues. Germline V gene sequence: CDR1 MDHEN, CDR2 SYDVKM. The junction had 6 bases not matched to a gene; V was cut back by 5 bases and J by 0 bases. The CDR3 reads CASSDPGQMNTEAFF. In DNA form, the CDR3 reads TGTGCCAGCAGTGACCCGGGACAGATGAACACTGAAGCTTTCTTT.

V usage is TRBV12-3 or TRBV12-4 and J usage is TRBJ2-1; 11 nucleotides align to TRBD2. There are 15 residues in the CDR3. J gave up 10 bases and V 4 bases, and 9 bases lay outside the gene matches. CDR3 nucleotides: TGTGCCAGCAGTTCTTGGACTAGCGGGTTCTGGGAGCAGTTCTTC. Translating gives CASSSWTSGFWEQFF.

This clonotype appeared a few times. This chain links TRBV5-1 with TRBJ1-1; D remains unclear. CDR3 length: 15 amino acids. V was pared by 3 bases and J by 0 bases, with 12 bases between. The germline gives CDR1 SGHRS, CDR2 YFSETQ. CDR3 bases: TGCGCCAGCAGCTCGGCCCGAAGTATGAACACTGAAGCTTTCTTT. Encoded protein: CASSSARSMNTEAFF.

This clonotype was found a few times. The chain recombines TRBV9 with TRBJ2-3; no definite D call. This CDR3 has 13 residues. Germline V gene sequence: CDR1 SGDLS, CDR2 YYNGEE. The V and J ends lost 4 bases and 6 bases respectively, with 12 bases between them. CDR3 protein: CASSFTVGDTQYF. CDR3 sequence (DNA): TGTGCCAGCAGCTTTACTGTCGGGGATACGCAGTATTTT.

At least ten counts were recorded for this clonotype. The CDR3 region is CATSDPGTGTYEQYF. The DNA of the CDR3 is TGTGCCACCAGTGATCCCGGGACAGGCACCTACGAGCAGTACTTC. The chain uses TRBV24-1 and TRBJ2-7; TRBD1 agrees at 8 bases. Germline V gene data show CDR1 as KGHDR and CDR2 as SFDVKD. This CDR3 has 15 amino acids. The junction had 5 bases not matched to a gene; V was cut back by 3 bases and J by 2 bases.

Comment on this clonotype: Because the CDR3's place on the DNA is in doubt, the DNA is left out and the CDR3 is given as listed by TCRdb. The CDR3 reads CASSPPRGSSSSYNEQFF. The chain is built from TRBV4-2 and TRBJ2-1; no check of the table's D call, TRBD1, against the DNA was made. CDR1 is LGHNA, CDR2 YNFKEQ, per germline. The CDR3 spans 18 residues, counting both ends.

V gene TRBV29-1 combines with J gene TRBJ2-7; 7 positions match TRBD1. Trimming removed 5 bases from V and 3 bases from J; junction bases left unmatched: 22. CDR1 is SQVTM and CDR2 is ANQGSEA in the germline V gene. This CDR3 region has 18 residues. The CDR3 is CSVMETGQPFRGFYEQYF. CDR3 sequence (DNA): TGCAGCGTTATGGAAACGGGACAGCCTTTCCGGGGATTCTACGAGCAGTACTTC.

This clonotype came up many times. CDR3 in DNA: TGTGCCACCAGTGCAGGGACTACATACAATGAGCAGTTCTTC. Translation: CATSAGTTYNEQFF. The chain carries TRBV24-1 and TRBJ2-1, with 7 bases matching TRBD2. From germline, CDR1 is KGHDR and CDR2 SFDVKD. The CDR3 extends over 14 amino acids. V shed 5 bases, J shed 4 bases, and the junction held 4 bases outside the gene matches.

This clonotype was seen repeatedly, ten times or more. The chain uses TRBV12-5 and TRBJ1-1, with D uncertain. The germline gives CDR1 LGHNT, CDR2 FRNRAP. V was clipped by 2 bases and J by 0 bases, with 10 bases between them. This CDR3 spans 15 amino acids. The chain's CDR3 is CASGLIISVNTEAFF. DNA of the CDR3: TGTGCTAGTGGTTTGATAATCTCAGTGAACACTGAAGCTTTCTTT.

This clonotype has at least ten counts. The chain joins TRBV4-1 to TRBJ2-5; TRBD2 matches at 13 bases. J was trimmed by 5 bases and V by 5 bases; bases with no gene match: 11. The CDR3 runs 17 residues. Germline loops: CDR1 MGHRA, CDR2 YSYEKL. The CDR3, as DNA: TGCGCCAGCAGCGCTACTTGGACTAGCGGGAGAAGTGAGACCCAGTACTTC. Translation gives CASSATWTSGRSETQYF.

This clonotype came up many times. The chain links TRBV3-1 to TRBJ2-2; TRBD2 agrees at 10 bases. The V gene end was trimmed by 1 base and the J gene end by 7 bases; junction bases not matched to a gene: 12. This CDR3 has 18 residues. The germline gives CDR1 LGHDT, CDR2 YNNKEL (reference sequence). CDR3 DNA: TGTGCCAGCAGCCAAGCCCTTTTAGGACTAGCGGCTGGCGGGGAGCTGTTTTTT. This gives the protein CASSQALLGLAAGGELFF.

V usage is TRBV7-9 and J usage is TRBJ2-1; 11 bases line up with TRBD2. This CDR3 spans 14 amino acids. Germline V gene data show CDR1 as SEHNR and CDR2 as FQNEAQ (reference sequence). With 6 bases clipped from V and 6 bases from J, the junction kept 4 bases outside the gene matches. In nucleotides, the CDR3 is TGTGCCAGCAGTTTCGGACTAGCGGGCAATGAGCAGTTCTTC. It translates to CASSFGLAGNEQFF.

This clonotype has ten or more counts. The chain is built from TRBV7-8 and TRBJ2-1; the match to TRBD1 covers 7 bases. V was pared by 5 bases and J by 3 bases, with 13 bases of the junction left unmatched. The germline CDR1 and CDR2 sequences are SGHVS and FQNEAQ. The CDR3 runs to 17 residues. Here the CDR3 reads CASSATTGTASYNEQFF. The DNA for the CDR3 is TGTGCCAGCAGCGCTACGACCGGGACAGCAAGCTACAATGAGCAGTTCTTC.

This clonotype was seen repeatedly, ten times or more. The chain couples TRBV25-1 to TRBJ1-2, with D unclear. CDR1 MGHDK and CDR2 SYGVNS come from the germline V gene. V was cut by 1 base and J by 5 bases, with 11 bases left in between. This CDR3 is 14 amino acids long. In DNA, the CDR3 is TGTGCCAGCAGTGAATCGAGTCAGTGGTATGGCTACACCTTC. It codes for CASSESSQWYGYTF.

This clonotype appeared a few times. The chain joins TRBV12-3 or TRBV12-4 to TRBJ2-5, with D perhaps TRBD1 (6 bases). CDR3 length equals 14 residues. V was shortened by 2 bases and J by 5 bases, with 12 bases between the two germline ends. CDR3 sequence reads: CASSLKGGRETQYF. As DNA, the CDR3 is TGTGCCAGCAGTTTAAAAGGGGGTCGTGAGACCCAGTACTTC.

This clonotype was seen only a few times. The chain combines TRBV14 with TRBJ1-4; 7 nucleotides match TRBD1. Trimming took 2 bases from V and 3 from J; bases not matched to a gene: 6. Looked up from germline, CDR1 is SGHDN and CDR2 is FVKESK. CDR3 length: 16 amino acids. The CDR3 loop reads CASSQWRQGPNEKLFF. CDR3 bases: TGTGCCAGCAGCCAATGGAGACAGGGCCCTAATGAAAAACTGTTTTTT.